This T cell receptor beta chain was sequenced in a study of shared clonotypes between healthy human individuals. The study, taken as a whole, reports: Across subsets, estimated richness was generally greater for naive than for memory populations.

V lost 0 bases and J 4 bases, leaving 9 bases between the germline ends. This CDR3 contains 14 residues. Per germline, CDR1 SGHRS and CDR2 YFSETQ. This clone was observed once. Its target is not known. Only in-frame clones appear in the TCRdb table, and some are missing; sequencing was by immunoSEQ multiplex PCR. Of 400,000 to 600,000 clones listed, about 96% are singletons. The sample taken for sequencing was naive CD4+ T cells sorted from blood. Documented subset: CD45RA+ positively selected. This receptor was taken from a woman aged 30 to 39 in good health. The chain carries TRBV5-1 and TRBJ2-3; D possibly corresponds to TRBD2 (5 bases). Here the CDR3 DNA reads TGCGCCAGCAGCTTGGCGGGGTTTTCAGATACGCAGTATTTT. Translating gives CASSLAGFSDTQYF.